These 15 T cell receptor beta chains came from one sample sequenced in a study of blood T cell repertoires in COVID-19. Here immunoSEQ multiplex PCR was the method, and the copy in TCRdb shows in-frame clones only, minus some. The sample holds under 250,000 clones, over 80% seen once. Material for sequencing was PBMCs or T cells enriched from blood (not recorded which). All receptors derive from a woman aged 30 to 39 with acute COVID-19.

The DNA of the CDR3 is TGCGCCAGCAGCCCCCGGGACAGGGGGCGAGTGGAAGAGACCCAGTACTTC. This encodes CASSPRDRGRVEETQYF. V gene TRBV4-1 combines with J gene TRBJ2-5, with 12 bases fitting TRBD1. CDR1 MGHRA and CDR2 YSYEKL come from the germline V gene. This CDR3 has 17 amino acids. J lost 3 bases, V lost 4 bases, and 9 bases had no gene match.

The V call is TRBV6-5, the J call TRBJ1-5; TRBD1 aligns across 7 bases. Germline CDR1 is MNHEY and CDR2 is SVGAGI. The CDR3 covers 14 residues. Germline trimming cut 6 bases from V and 10 bases from J; bases unmatched to any gene: 12. The CDR3, as DNA: TGTGCCAGCAGCCCAAGACAGGGTGGTCAACCCCAGCATTTT. Its translation is CASSPRQGGQPQHF.

The gene calls are TRBV19 and TRBJ2-5; 9 bases align to TRBD1. Germline lookup yields CDR1 LNHDA and CDR2 SQIVND (reference sequence). The CDR3 is made up of 14 amino acids. Trimming took 5 bases from V and 10 from J; bases not matched to a gene: 11. The CDR3 DNA reads as TGTGCCAGTAGTCACTGGACAGGGGACGAAGGCCAGTACTTC. The encoded protein is CASSHWTGDEGQYF.

This clone was seen just once. This chain uses TRBV5-6 with TRBJ2-7; TRBD1 matches 8 bases. The CDR3 runs to 14 residues. V trimming: 2 bases; J trimming: 3 bases; junction bases outside the gene matches: 4. Germline V gene sequence: CDR1 SGHDT, CDR2 YYEEEE. This CDR3 reads CASSFGQGNYEQYF. CDR3 nucleotides: TGTGCCAGCAGCTTCGGACAGGGAAACTACGAGCAGTACTTC.

This clone is a singleton in its sample. This chain joins TRBV6-2 or TRBV6-3 and TRBJ2-2; D gene uncertain. CDR3 length: 13 amino acids. Germline loops: CDR1 MNHEY, CDR2 SVGEGT. With 4 bases removed from V and 8 bases from J, the gap between germline ends came to 11 bases. As DNA, the CDR3 is TGTGCCAGCAGTTCGGTCCTCAGGGGGGAGCTGTTTTTT. Protein product: CASSSVLRGELFF.

The chain is built from TRBV7-8 and TRBJ2-2, with TRBD2 as a possible D gene (5 bases). With 1 base removed from V and 6 bases from J, the gap between germline ends came to 9 bases. Per germline, CDR1 SGHVS and CDR2 FQNEAQ. CDR3 length: 14 amino acids. The CDR3, as DNA: TGTGCCAGCAGCTTAGTGAGGGTAGCCGGGGAGCTGTTTTTT. Translating gives CASSLVRVAGELFF.

The rearrangement joins TRBV7-2 to TRBJ2-3; D perhaps matches TRBD2 (6 bases). This CDR3 has 15 amino acids. Germline assignment: CDR1 SGHTA and CDR2 FQGNSA. Trimming removed 7 bases at V and 1 base at J, with 15 bases between. DNA for the CDR3: TGTGCCAGCAATGTTCGCGCGGGGCGCACAGATACGCAGTATTTT. The encoded protein is CASNVRAGRTDTQYF. The full variable domain, rest sourced from reference TRBV7-2 and TRBJ2-3, is GAGVSQSPSNKVTEKGKDVELRCDPISGHTALYWYRQSLGQGLEFLIYFQGNSAPDKSGLPSDRFSAERTGGSVSTLTIQRTQQEDSAVYLCASNVRAGRTDTQYFGPGTRLTVL.

The V call is TRBV13, the J call TRBJ1-1, with 7 bases fitting TRBD1. The V and J ends lost 3 bases and 1 base, in that order; junction bases with no gene match: 5. This CDR3 contains 15 residues. From germline, CDR1 is PRHDT and CDR2 FYEKMQ (reference sequence). The chain's CDR3 is CASSFGTEWNTEAFF. CDR3 sequence (DNA): TGTGCCAGCAGCTTCGGGACAGAGTGGAACACTGAAGCTTTCTTT.

V usage is TRBV5-6 and J usage is TRBJ2-5, with 10 positions matching TRBD2. V shed 2 bases and J 2 bases; nucleotides not matched to a gene: 3. Germline CDR1 reads SGHDT; CDR2 reads YYEEEE. The CDR3 is 15 amino acids. CDR3 region: CASSLTSGAQETQYF. CDR3 nucleotide sequence: TGTGCCAGCAGCTTAACTAGCGGGGCTCAAGAGACCCAGTACTTC.

Worth noting for this clone: The same CDR3 is also encoded by other DNA sequences in this sample. The V call is TRBV6-1, the J call TRBJ2-7; TRBD1 matches 10 bases. This CDR3 is 15 amino acids long. Germline V gene data show CDR1 as MNHNS and CDR2 as SASEGT. J gave up 2 bases and V 1 base, and 2 bases lay outside the gene matches. The CDR3 here is CASSEGTGGTYEQYF. The CDR3 DNA reads TGTGCCAGCAGTGAAGGGACAGGGGGGACCTACGAGCAGTACTTC.

V gene TRBV5-1 combines with J gene TRBJ2-7; the D is unclear. Germline V gene lookup returns CDR1 SGHRS and CDR2 YFSETQ. V was trimmed by 4 bases and J by 4 bases, leaving 18 bases between them. The CDR3 has 15 residues. In DNA, the CDR3 is TGCGCCAGCAGCCGCCAGAATCTAGAGAAATACGAGCAGTACTTC. Its translation: CASSRQNLEKYEQYF.

The genes are TRBV2 and TRBJ1-2, with D maybe TRBD1 (5 bases). The CDR3 sequence is 12 residues long. V shed 2 bases and J shed 5 bases, with 6 bases lying between them. From germline, CDR1 is SNHLY and CDR2 FYNNEI. The CDR3 reads CASSETGYGYTF. The CDR3 coding sequence is TGTGCCAGCAGTGAAACAGGATATGGCTACACCTTC.

V gene TRBV3-1 (or the pseudogene TRBV3-2) combines with J gene TRBJ2-7; D may be TRBD2 (5 bases). V lost 1 base and J lost 3, with 13 bases in between. The CDR3 is 15 amino acids. Germline values: CDR1 LGHDT, CDR2 YNNKEL (reference sequence). The CDR3 DNA sequence: TGTGCCAGCAGCCAAGGGGGAGACGGGGACTACGAGCAGTACTTC. This sequence encodes CASSQGGDGDYEQYF.

V is TRBV2 and J is TRBJ1-4; D may be TRBD1 (6 bases). Germline V gene sequence: CDR1 SNHLY, CDR2 FYNNEI. The CDR3 spans 13 residues. The V gene lost 11 bases and the J gene lost 5 bases, with 15 bases spanning the gap. Here the CDR3 reads CAANRAENEKLFF. For the CDR3, the DNA is TGTGCCGCAAACAGGGCCGAAAATGAAAAACTGTTTTTT.

The rearrangement uses TRBV28 and TRBJ2-3, with D perhaps matching TRBD2 (7 bases). This CDR3 region has 15 residues. CDR1 and CDR2 from the germline V gene are MDHEN and SYDVKM. V dropped 3 bases and J dropped 5 bases, with 15 bases sitting between them. The chain's CDR3 is CASSLGGGAGDTQYF. The CDR3, as DNA: TGTGCCAGCAGTTTGGGTGGGGGGGCTGGAGATACGCAGTATTTT. Full variable domain (outside the CDR3, taken from reference TRBV28 and TRBJ2-3): DVKVTQSSRYLVKRTGEKVFLECVQDMDHENMFWYRQDPGLGLRLIYFSYDVKMKEKGDIPEGYSVSREKKERFSLILESASTNQTSMYLCASSLGGGAGDTQYFGPGTRLTVL.